This paragraph covers one T cell receptor beta chain sequence. There is no known antigen for this receptor. Base qualities are missing; no much larger clone stands one base away. Taken with the paper, the label for time point translates to: about 28 days (+/-7) after the second vaccine dose. AZD1222 recipients with second doses at about 4 weeks or about 12 weeks were pooled, because spike-specific TCR depth and breadth did not differ between schedules. Vaccinee samples were obtained from the UK trials COV001 and COV002, which included a single-blind randomized controlled phase 2/3 trial of AZD1222 (ChAdOx1 nCoV-19) in healthy adults. Trial participant PBMC samples were collected at day 0 and day 28 after the second dose for TCRbeta chain sequencing. This specimen belongs to a study of T cell responses to AZD1222 COVID-19 vaccine (dated by TCRdb to the early 2020s). The study in broad terms: TCR sequencing covered about 230 trial participants: some 210 given two doses of AZD1222 and around 26 given two doses of MenACWY control vaccine. Trial participants were enrolled by age into subgroups of 18-55, 56-69 and 70-plus years, and roughly 160, 29 and 62 TCR-sequenced participants, respectively, were included in these subgroups. What the research found in general, with its limitations: Participants were mostly white British, with more females than males. The authors suggested clonal diversity may have been underestimated. A significant rise in spike-specific TCR breadth and depth was observed after two AZD1222 doses relative to day 0 and relative to MenACWY recipients. The vaccine-associated CD4 TCRs covered the entire spike protein, and the dominant responses fell in regions 160-218 and 743-854. In the small 56-69-year group, the increase in depth fell short of significance, most likely because of low power. Because no day 14 peak-response samples were available, repertoires were characterized only after the peak T cell response. Conclusions about previously exposed vaccinees are limited because only a handful of AZD1222 recipients were SARS-CoV-2 seropositive at baseline. Epitopes outside the regions mutated in the B.1.351 and B.1.1.7 variants were reportedly recognized by nearly half of the unique spike-specific TCRs.

The CDR3 regions of human TCRbeta chains were subjected to immunosequencing. The original methods were these. TCRs in the repertoires were matched against a reference library of SARS-CoV-2-specific TCRs that had been generated with the MIRA antigen-specificity platform. Breadth was defined as the fraction of unique TCRs that were SARS-CoV-2-associated. Depth was defined as the fraction of total T cells that were SARS-CoV-2-associated. Using the MIRA data, every spike-specific TCR was mapped to the spike region that the TCR reacted to and assigned to either a CD4 or a CD8 class. Log10-transformed breadth and depth values were compared by one-way ANOVA with Sidak's multiple comparisons tests. In its TCRdb copy, this immuneACCESS table keeps in-frame sequences only and misses some clones. Where compared with another copy, unresolved V genes explain less than half of these, and the others have no known cause. The DNA was the basis for D and trimming; V, J and clone size are from that table. Across this sample there are tens of thousands of clones, with 90% to 95% seen only once. Clones ranked in the top ten supply 2.5% to 3.5% of the sample.

The starting material was peripheral blood, obtained 28 days after the second AZD1222 dose. This sequence was found in an adult who received the AZD1222 COVID-19 vaccine.

Here the CDR3 is given as CASSQDGGPPYNEQFF. The DNA reads as follows: TGTGCCAGCAGCCAAGATGGGGGTCCCCCCTACAATGAGCAGTTCTTC. The receptor chain draws on TRBV3-1 (or the pseudogene TRBV3-2) and TRBJ2-1; the D gene cannot be resolved beyond TRBD1 or TRBD2, each matching 5 bases. CDR1 LGHDT and CDR2 YNNKEL are derived from the germline V gene (reference sequence). V is reduced by 0 bases and J by 2 bases, leaving a spacing of 11 bases between them. From cysteine to phenylalanine, the CDR3 is 16 amino acids long. The kept DNA is CDR3 alone, 48 bases in frame from the first base.